This TCR beta chain originates from a study of cytomegalovirus exposure and HLA in healthy donors. Trimming cost V 1 base and J 3 bases; bases outside gene matches: 3. The CDR3 runs 14 residues. CDR1 is SGHRS, CDR2 YFSETQ, per germline. This clone was detected once. The antigen remains unidentified. The protocol was immunoSEQ multiplex PCR, while the TCRdb copy is restricted to in-frame clones and leaves out a portion. This sample carries 70,000 to 85,000 clones, about 93% of them seen once, and the ten largest clones take about 2.1%. Broader study findings: According to the study, around 150 TCR beta chains were cytomegalovirus-associated.

The material sequenced was PBMCs. The TCR originated in a woman under 30 in good health and CMV-seropositive. The chain uses TRBV5-1 and TRBJ2-7; 8 nucleotides line up with TRBD1. The CDR3 sequence: CASSLSQGGYEQYF. CDR3 DNA: TGCGCCAGCAGCTTGTCACAGGGGGGCTACGAGCAGTACTTC.